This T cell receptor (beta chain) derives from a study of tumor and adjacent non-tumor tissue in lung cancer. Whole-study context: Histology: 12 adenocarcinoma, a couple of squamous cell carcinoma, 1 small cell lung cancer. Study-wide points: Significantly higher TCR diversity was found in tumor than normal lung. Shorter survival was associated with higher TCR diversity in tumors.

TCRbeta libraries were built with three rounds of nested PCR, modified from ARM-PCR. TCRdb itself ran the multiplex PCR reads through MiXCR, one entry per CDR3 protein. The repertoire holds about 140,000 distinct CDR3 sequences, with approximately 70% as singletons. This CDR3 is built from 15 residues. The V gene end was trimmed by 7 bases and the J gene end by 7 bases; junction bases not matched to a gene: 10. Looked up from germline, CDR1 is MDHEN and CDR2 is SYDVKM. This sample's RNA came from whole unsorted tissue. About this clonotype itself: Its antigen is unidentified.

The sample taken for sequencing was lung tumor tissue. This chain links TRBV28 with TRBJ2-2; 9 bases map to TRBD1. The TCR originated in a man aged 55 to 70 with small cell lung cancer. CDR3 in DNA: TGTGCCAGCAAGCGGACAGGGGCCGTGGGCGGGGAGCTGTTTTTT. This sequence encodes CASKRTGAVGGELFF.